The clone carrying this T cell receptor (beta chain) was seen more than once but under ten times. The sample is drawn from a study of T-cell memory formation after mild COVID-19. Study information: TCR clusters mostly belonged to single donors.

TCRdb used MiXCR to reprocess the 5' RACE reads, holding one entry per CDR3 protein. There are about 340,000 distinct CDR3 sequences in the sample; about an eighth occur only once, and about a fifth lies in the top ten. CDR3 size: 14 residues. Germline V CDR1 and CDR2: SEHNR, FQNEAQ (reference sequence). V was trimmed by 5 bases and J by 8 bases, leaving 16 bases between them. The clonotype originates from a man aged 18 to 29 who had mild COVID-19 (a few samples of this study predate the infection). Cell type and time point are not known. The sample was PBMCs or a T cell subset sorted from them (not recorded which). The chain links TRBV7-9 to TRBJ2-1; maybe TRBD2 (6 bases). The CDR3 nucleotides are TGTGCCAGCAGCGGGACTGGCAGAACCCATGAGCAGTTCTTC. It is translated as CASSGTGRTHEQFF.